This T cell receptor beta chain was found in a study of cytomegalovirus exposure and HLA in healthy donors. General observations from the study: Later work showed greater clonal expansion in HLA-associated TCR beta chains than in equally common others.

The primer mix had 60 Vbeta and 13 Jbeta primers. The authors' processing: An analysis performed later counted roughly 80 million unique TCR beta chains (approximately 10 million of them shared). TCRdb keeps only in-frame clones here, not all; method: immunoSEQ multiplex PCR. The V and J calls and the clone size are those of that table, but D and trimming were determined from the DNA. This table has more than 85,000 clones, 75% to 85% appearing once. Germline CDR1 reads MNHEY; CDR2 reads SMNVEV (reference sequence). V was clipped by 7 bases and J by 6 bases; unmatched bases: 12. The CDR3 runs to 15 residues. About this clone itself: Its antigen is unidentified.

The source of this sequence is a man aged 25 to 45 in good health and CMV-seronegative. The sequenced sample consisted of PBMCs. This chain links TRBV27 with TRBJ2-1; TRBD2 matches at 7 bases. The CDR3 sequence is CASTGESGIGNEQFF. The CDR3 coding sequence is TGTGCCAGCACTGGGGAAAGCGGGATAGGCAATGAGCAGTTCTTC.